This section outlines one T cell receptor beta chain sequence together with its context. Its antigen is still unknown. These data are taken from a study of stem cell transplantation in POMP-related autoinflammatory disease. Study observations and caveats: Fewer unique TRB V-J gene pairings were identified in patients with PRAID. In patients with PRAID, every analyzed T-cell subset tended to show lower diversity and higher clonality.

PRAID combined immunodeficiency and autoinflammation. Repertoires were generated with immunoSEQ multiplex PCR, while TCRdb's copy carries only in-frame clones and drops some. The top ten hold around 2.8% of the sample, which has roughly 9,100 clones, 90% to 95% seen once. The CDR3 runs 18 residues. Trimming cost V 0 bases and J 1 base, with 16 bases left between them. The sequences come from CD8+ T cells from PBMCs, collected before stem cell transplantation. The TCR sequence derives from a human donor with POMP-related autoinflammation and immune dysregulation (PRAID). The chain has TRBV23-1 and TRBJ1-5; D unresolved. TRBV23-1 is assigned to the ORF class and has an uncertain function. In DNA, the CDR3 is TGCGCCAGCAGTCAATCGAGACTGGTTAAGAAAAGCAATCAGCCCCAGCATTTT. Protein: CASSQSRLVKKSNQPQHF.